This T cell receptor (beta chain) was sequenced during a study of blood T cell repertoires in COVID-19. At the level of the study: Collection of acute and convalescent COVID-19 samples took place in the United States, Italy and Spain.

Assay used: immunoSEQ multiplex PCR; TCRdb lists only in-frame clones, some missing. The data show under 350,000 clones, 70% to 90% seen once. The receptor comes from a woman aged 35 to 49 with acute COVID-19. The sequenced sample was PBMCs or T cells enriched from blood (not recorded which).

CDR3 sequence reads: CASSLRVHSNQPQHF. The CDR3 DNA follows: TGTGCCAGTAGTTTACGAGTCCATAGCAATCAGCCCCAGCATTTT. The chain uses TRBV19 and TRBJ1-5; D is ambiguous. V shed 5 bases and J shed 0 bases, with 11 bases lying between them. Germline V gives CDR1 LNHDA, CDR2 SQIVND (reference sequence). The CDR3 runs 15 residues.